In its sample, the clone carrying this T cell receptor (beta chain) was seen once. The length of the CDR3 is 17 residues. Trimming removed 3 bases at V and 2 bases at J, with 16 bases between. Germline values: CDR1 LGHNA, CDR2 YNFKEQ. The sample belongs to a study of cytotoxic CD8 clonotypes in ibrutinib-treated CLL. The table came from immunoSEQ multiplex PCR; TCRdb's copy has only in-frame clones and leaves some out. The data contain 20,000 to 25,000 clones, approximately 74% of them seen just once; the ten biggest clones take up about a quarter. The chain employs TRBV4-2 and TRBJ1-4; D is perhaps TRBD1 (6 bases). Sequencing used PBMCs, obtained before ibrutinib treatment. The sequence derives from a human donor with chronic lymphocytic leukemia. This chain's CDR3 is CASSHGGGEETNEKLFF. CDR3 DNA: TGTGCCAGCAGCCACGGAGGGGGTGAAGAGACTAATGAAAAACTGTTTTTT.